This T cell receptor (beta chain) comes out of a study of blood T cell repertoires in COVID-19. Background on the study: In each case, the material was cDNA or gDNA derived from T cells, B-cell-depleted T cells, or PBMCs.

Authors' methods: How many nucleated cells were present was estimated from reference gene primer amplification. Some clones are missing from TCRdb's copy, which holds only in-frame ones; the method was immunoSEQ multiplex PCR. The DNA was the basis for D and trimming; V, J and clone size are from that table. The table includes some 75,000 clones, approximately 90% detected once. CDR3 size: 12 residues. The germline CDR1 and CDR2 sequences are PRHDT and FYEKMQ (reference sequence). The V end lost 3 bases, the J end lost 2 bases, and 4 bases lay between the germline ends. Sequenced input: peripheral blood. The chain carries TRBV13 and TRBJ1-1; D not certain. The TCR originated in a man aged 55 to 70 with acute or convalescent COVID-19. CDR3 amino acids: CASSFSNTEAFF. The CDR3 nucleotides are TGTGCCAGCAGCTTTTCTAACACTGAAGCTTTCTTT.